Shown below are 11 T cell receptor beta chains from a single sample sequenced in a study of brain T cells in children with intractable seizures. Measured with immunoSEQ multiplex PCR; TCRdb has only the in-frame clones, and not every one. The table lists 7,500 to 9,500 clones, less than 70% of them singletons, with 18% in the top ten. Surgery cases with the highest brain T cell transcript signatures were chosen for sequencing. Sequenced here: resected brain tissue, sampled at surgery. The origin of the receptors is a girl aged 2-10 years with tuberous sclerosis and intractable seizures.

The chain employs TRBV2 and TRBJ1-2; TRBD1 agrees at 9 bases. Germline CDR1 is SNHLY and CDR2 is FYNNEI. Germline trimming cut 7 bases from V and 7 bases from J; bases unmatched to any gene: 7. This CDR3 region has 13 residues. The CDR3 here is CASTFDRGSGYTF. CDR3 coding DNA: TGTGCCAGCACTTTCGACAGGGGGTCTGGCTACACCTTC.

V and J are TRBV27 and TRBJ1-2; no clear D. The germline V and J ends were trimmed by 2 bases and 7 bases, with 17 bases remaining between them. The CDR3 is 15 residues long. Germline loops: CDR1 MNHEY, CDR2 SMNVEV (reference sequence). The CDR3: CASSLGPTHWSGYTF. CDR3 bases: TGTGCCAGCAGTTTAGGCCCTACCCATTGGAGTGGCTACACCTTC.

This clone is judged medium-sized. This chain uses TRBV3-1 (or the pseudogene TRBV3-2) with TRBJ1-1; unclear D gene. Trimming pared 0 bases from V and 1 base from J, leaving 6 bases between. The CDR3 contains 14 residues. Germline CDR1 is LGHDT and CDR2 is YNNKEL (reference sequence). In DNA form, the CDR3 reads TGTGCCAGCAGCCAAGATAGTCGGAACACTGAAGCTTTCTTT. This sequence encodes CASSQDSRNTEAFF.

By share of the sample, this clone is large. The gene calls are TRBV7-3 and TRBJ2-5; 9 bases line up with TRBD1. V dropped 4 bases and J dropped 7; count of bases not matched to a gene: 13. CDR1 is SGHTA and CDR2 is FQGTGA in the germline V gene. The CDR3 runs 16 residues. The CDR3 reads CASSSEPGQGLGTQYF. The DNA for the CDR3 is TGTGCCAGCAGCTCCGAACCGGGACAGGGACTTGGGACCCAGTACTTC.

The rearrangement links TRBV2 to TRBJ1-2; 8 bases agree with TRBD1. There are 15 residues in the CDR3. V was clipped by 5 bases and J by 7 bases; unmatched bases: 12. CDR1 SNHLY and CDR2 FYNNEI come from the germline V gene. The CDR3 sequence: CASSPNPAQGAGYTF. In DNA, the CDR3 is TGTGCCAGCAGTCCAAACCCGGCGCAGGGGGCTGGCTACACCTTC. Full variable domain (remainder filled in from reference TRBV2 and TRBJ1-2): EPEVTQTPSHQVTQMGQEVILRCVPISNHLYFYWYRQILGQKVEFLVSFYNNEISEKSEIFDDQFSVERPDGSNFTLKIRSTKLEDSAMYFCASSPNPAQGAGYTFGSGTRLTVV.

This clone was picked up a small number of times. Distinct nucleotide sequences in the sample also encode this CDR3. The V call is TRBV18, the J call TRBJ2-1; 12 nucleotides match TRBD2. Germline CDR1 KGHSH, CDR2 LQKENI. The length of the CDR3 is 16 residues. V gave up 0 bases and J gave up 7 bases; unmatched junction bases: 4. DNA for the CDR3: TGTGCCAGCTCACCACCGTCTAGCGGGGGGGCAAATGAGCAGTTCTTC. Protein: CASSPPSSGGANEQFF.

The chain links TRBV2 to TRBJ2-7; 10 nucleotides line up with TRBD2. The CDR3 has 14 residues. Germline V gives CDR1 SNHLY, CDR2 FYNNEI. Trimming at V came to 3 bases and at J to 3 bases, leaving 2 bases not matched to a gene. The CDR3 nucleotides are TGTGCCAGCAGTGAGGCTAGCGGGGGCTACGAGCAGTACTTC. Encoded protein: CASSEASGGYEQYF.

CDR3 nucleotides: TGTGCCAGCAGCCAAGAGATTAGGGGCGGGGAGCTGTTTTTT. It translates to CASSQEIRGGELFF. J is TRBJ2-2 and V is TRBV4-2; weak D call: TRBD1 (5 bases). This CDR3 contains 14 residues. Germline CDR1 is LGHNA and CDR2 is YNFKEQ. Trimming cost V 0 bases and J 7 bases, with 9 bases left between them.

This clone showed up just once. The chain links TRBV2 to TRBJ1-1; TRBD1 might be the D (6 bases). V dropped 0 bases and J dropped 2 bases, with 10 bases sitting between them. CDR1 SNHLY and CDR2 FYNNEI come from the germline V gene. This CDR3 is built from 15 residues. The CDR3 nucleotides are TGTGCCAGCAGTGAAGCGGGGGGGCCCAACACTGAAGCTTTCTTT. Its protein is CASSEAGGPNTEAFF. Full variable domain (outside the CDR3, taken from reference TRBV2 and TRBJ1-1): EPEVTQTPSHQVTQMGQEVILRCVPISNHLYFYWYRQILGQKVEFLVSFYNNEISEKSEIFDDQFSVERPDGSNFTLKIRSTKLEDSAMYFCASSEAGGPNTEAFFGQGTRLTVV.

The sample holds one count of this clone. The rearrangement uses TRBV7-8 and TRBJ2-5, with TRBD1 identical over 7 bases. From germline, CDR1 is SGHVS and CDR2 FQNEAQ. This CDR3 comprises 13 residues. With 4 bases clipped from V and 5 bases from J, the junction kept 4 bases outside the gene matches. Here the CDR3 DNA reads TGTGCCAGCAGCTCGACAGGGAAGGAGACCCAGTACTTC. As protein: CASSSTGKETQYF.

CDR3 in DNA: TGTGCCATCAGTGAGTCGATAGTACAGGTTCGCGACTATGGCTACACCTTC. It is translated as CAISESIVQVRDYGYTF. The V call is TRBV10-3, the J call TRBJ1-2, with D possibly being TRBD1 (5 bases). V lost 0 bases and J lost 3, with 17 bases in between. The CDR3 loop spans 17 amino acids. Per germline, CDR1 ENHRY and CDR2 SYGVKD.